A single sample is the source of the 14 T cell receptor beta chains below, sequenced in a study of T-cell memory formation after mild COVID-19. MiXCR was run by TCRdb on the 5' RACE reads, yielding one entry per CDR3 protein. Of hundreds of thousands of distinct CDR3 sequences in the sample, 25% to 30% were seen once. The material sequenced was PBMCs or a T cell subset sorted from them (not recorded which). These TCRs come from an adult woman who had mild COVID-19 (a few samples of this study predate the infection). Cell type and time point are not known.

The rearrangement links TRBV4-1 to TRBJ2-7; D remains ambiguous. Trimming left V 1 base short and J 4 bases short, with 14 bases between. The germline V gene encodes CDR1 MGHRA and CDR2 YSYEKL. This CDR3 has 15 amino acids. The CDR3 DNA reads as TGCGCCAGCAGCCAAGGCGCGAGATTGGGGTACGAGCAGTACTTC. Translated: CASSQGARLGYEQYF.

Only a few counts were recorded for this clonotype. This chain links TRBV12-3 or TRBV12-4 with TRBJ2-7; 10 bases map to TRBD1. This CDR3 spans 14 amino acids. J lost 4 bases, V lost 4 bases, and 4 bases had no gene match. CDR3 DNA sequence: TGTGCCAGCAGTTCGGGACAGGGGAGATACGAGCAGTACTTC. Protein sequence: CASSSGQGRYEQYF.

The chain carries TRBV11-2 and TRBJ1-1; no clear D gene. V gave up 2 bases and J gave up 3 bases, with 16 bases separating them. CDR3 size: 16 residues. Per germline, CDR1 SGHAT and CDR2 FQNNGV. CDR3 loop: CASSLMLRARDTEAFF. As DNA, the CDR3 is TGTGCCAGCAGCTTAATGCTTAGGGCAAGGGACACTGAAGCTTTCTTT.

The chain uses TRBV29-1 and TRBJ2-1; D might be TRBD1 (6 bases). Trimming pared 7 bases from V and 2 bases from J, leaving 12 bases between. The germline V gene has CDR1 SQVTM and CDR2 ANQGSEA. The CDR3 sequence is 13 residues long. The CDR3 sequence is CSAAGTPYNEQFF. CDR3 DNA: TGCAGCGCCGCCGGGACACCCTACAATGAGCAGTTCTTC.

The chain links TRBV29-1 to TRBJ2-5, with TRBD1 as a possible D gene (6 bases). V lost 3 bases and J lost 5, with 13 bases in between. The germline V gene encodes CDR1 SQVTM and CDR2 ANQGSEA. The CDR3 has 13 amino acids. CDR3 in amino acids: CSVETGASETQYF. The CDR3 DNA is TGCAGCGTTGAGACAGGTGCATCGGAGACCCAGTACTTC.

This clonotype was detected once. V usage is TRBV5-1 and J usage is TRBJ1-1, with D possibly being TRBD1 (5 bases). V lost 4 bases, J lost 5 bases, and 18 bases lay in between. Germline V gene lookup returns CDR1 SGHRS and CDR2 YFSETQ. CDR3 length: 15 residues. CDR3 region: CASSTEGQGGTEAFF. In nucleotides, the CDR3 is TGCGCCAGCAGCACTGAAGGGCAGGGCGGGACTGAAGCTTTCTTT.

The J gene is TRBJ2-5, the V gene TRBV20-1, with D perhaps matching TRBD1 (5 bases). Germline values: CDR1 DFQATT, CDR2 SNEGSKA (reference sequence). Trimming shortened V by 1 base and J by 5 bases, and 17 bases separated the two germline ends. CDR3 length equals 15 residues. The CDR3 DNA follows: TGCAGTGCTAGAGTTGGAAGCGCGGCAGGGGAGACCCAGTACTTC. Its translation is CSARVGSAAGETQYF.

CDR3 loop: CASSIGKGFWDTEAFF. The CDR3 bases are TGTGCCAGTAGTATAGGGAAGGGGTTTTGGGACACTGAAGCTTTCTTT. V and J are TRBV19 and TRBJ1-1, with D possibly TRBD1 on 5 matching bases. The CDR3 contains 16 residues. Germline lookup yields CDR1 LNHDA and CDR2 SQIVND (reference sequence). V was pared by 1 base and J by 3 bases, with 15 bases between.

The CDR3 DNA follows: TGTGCCAGCGGTACGTATAGCAATCAGCCCCAGCATTTT. Amino acid sequence: CASGTYSNQPQHF. The chain couples TRBV18 to TRBJ1-5; no definite D call. The germline CDR1 and CDR2 sequences are KGHSH and LQKENI. The CDR3 is made up of 13 amino acids. V lost 8 bases, J lost 0 bases, and 8 bases lay in between.

The chain joins TRBV12-3 or TRBV12-4 to TRBJ2-3; D is unresolved. Trimming took off 4 bases at V and 6 bases at J, with 11 bases between the two ends. This CDR3 comprises 13 residues. The CDR3: CASSSPPADTQYF. The CDR3 bases are TGTGCCAGCAGTTCCCCCCCCGCCGATACGCAGTATTTT.

The chain carries TRBV18 and TRBJ2-7; 7 bases are a match to TRBD2. In germline, CDR1 is KGHSH, CDR2 LQKENI. Losses at the gene ends were 0 bases for V and 4 bases for J; bases not matched to a gene: 18. The length of the CDR3 is 19 residues. The DNA of the CDR3 is TGTGCCAGCTCACCACCGTTGATCTTTCGAAGCGGGGAAACTTACGAGCAGTACTTC. This sequence encodes CASSPPLIFRSGETYEQYF.

This clonotype has more than one count but fewer than ten. V and J are TRBV7-2 and TRBJ1-4; D gene uncertain. This CDR3 region has 13 residues. Trimming cost V 2 bases and J 8 bases, with 9 bases left between them. CDR1 and CDR2 (germline): SGHTA, FQGNSA. CDR3 in amino acids: CASSLWGAEKLFF. CDR3 bases: TGTGCCAGCAGCTTATGGGGAGCAGAAAAACTGTTTTTT.

In nucleotides, the CDR3 is TGTGCCAGCAGCCCCCACGGCAGTGGCTACACCTTC. Its protein is CASSPHGSGYTF. This chain uses TRBV3-1 with TRBJ1-2; D gene unclear. The CDR3 extends over 12 amino acids. CDR1 and CDR2 from the germline V gene are LGHDT and YNNKEL (reference sequence). Trimming shortened V by 4 bases and J by 7 bases, and 10 bases separated the two germline ends. Drawing the rest from reference TRBV3-1 and TRBJ1-2, the complete variable domain is DTAVSQTPKYLVTQMGNDKSIKCEQNLGHDTMYWYKQDSKKFLKIMFSYNNKELIINETVPNRFSPKSPDKAHLNLHINSLELGDSAVYFCASSPHGSGYTFGSGTRLTVV.

This chain joins TRBV12-3 or TRBV12-4 and TRBJ1-2; TRBD1 aligns across 7 bases. This CDR3 contains 15 residues. The trim removed 6 bases at V and 6 bases at J, leaving 13 bases unmatched. The DNA of the CDR3 is TGTGCCAGCAGCCCAGCTAGGGGGCGAGGGAATGGCTACACCTTC. It is translated as CASSPARGRGNGYTF.